These 19 T cell receptor beta chains came from one sample sequenced in a study of long-term antiretroviral therapy in people with HIV. Sequencing relied on immunoSEQ assay v3.0, run at survey level. Sequenced by immunoSEQ multiplex PCR; TCRdb stores in-frame clones only, minus some. The repertoire has fewer than 30,000 clones, around 80% of them found once; the top ten carry approximately 9.5%. The sequencing used unsorted PBMCs, collected 3 years after starting antiretroviral therapy. The source is a man between 35 and 55 years old with HIV.

The chain has TRBV6-5 and TRBJ2-3, with 8 bases lining up with TRBD2. This CDR3 is built from 16 residues. J gave up 4 bases and V 0 bases, and 6 bases lay outside the gene matches. The germline CDR1 and CDR2 sequences are MNHEY and SVGAGI. CDR3 nucleotides: TGTGCCAGCAGTTACTCCCCGGCGGGGGGTCCAGATACGCAGTATTTT. Protein sequence: CASSYSPAGGPDTQYF.

This chain links TRBV7-2 with TRBJ2-5; D not certain. The CDR3 consists of 12 residues. CDR1 SGHTA and CDR2 FQGNSA come from the germline V gene. Trimming stripped 2 bases from V and 5 bases from J, with 6 bases between. CDR3 loop: CASSLNRETQYF. The CDR3 DNA sequence: TGTGCCAGCAGCTTAAATCGGGAGACCCAGTACTTC. The complete variable domain, with remaining parts taken from reference TRBV7-2 and TRBJ2-5, reads GAGVSQSPSNKVTEKGKDVELRCDPISGHTALYWYRQSLGQGLEFLIYFQGNSAPDKSGLPSDRFSAERTGGSVSTLTIQRTQQEDSAVYLCASSLNRETQYFGPGTRLLVL.

The rearrangement joins TRBV19 to TRBJ2-5; possibly TRBD1 for D (6 bases). Per germline, CDR1 LNHDA and CDR2 SQIVND (reference sequence). The V and J ends lost 9 bases and 0 bases respectively, with 14 bases between them. This CDR3 contains 14 residues. The DNA for the CDR3 is TGTGCCAGCTCCTCTGGGGGCCACCAAGAGACCCAGTACTTC. As protein: CASSSGGHQETQYF.

This clone is a singleton in its sample. V gene TRBV13 combines with J gene TRBJ1-4; TRBD1 might be the D (6 bases). V was shortened by 8 bases and J by 5 bases, with 18 bases between the two germline ends. The CDR3 spans 15 residues. CDR1 is PRHDT, CDR2 FYEKMQ, per germline (reference sequence). Here the CDR3 reads CASRERQAKNEKLFF. Written as DNA, the CDR3 is TGTGCCAGCCGCGAAAGACAGGCTAAAAATGAAAAACTGTTTTTT.

J is TRBJ1-2 and V is TRBV6-5, with 7 bases fitting TRBD1. The junction had 7 bases not matched to a gene; V was cut back by 6 bases and J by 6 bases. Germline values: CDR1 MNHEY, CDR2 SVGAGI. This CDR3 has 13 residues. For the CDR3, the DNA is TGTGCCAGCAGCCCAGGGGGATGGCATGGCTACACCTTC. It is translated as CASSPGGWHGYTF.

This chain uses TRBV7-2 with TRBJ2-5, with D unclear. CDR3 length equals 14 residues. Germline assignment: CDR1 SGHTA and CDR2 FQGNSA. V lost 3 bases and J 0 bases, leaving 8 bases between the germline ends. This CDR3 is CASSFVRYQETQYF. CDR3 DNA: TGTGCCAGCAGCTTTGTTCGTTACCAAGAGACCCAGTACTTC.

This clone was seen just once. The V and J genes are TRBV4-2 and TRBJ2-1; TRBD2 might be the D (6 bases). CDR1 and CDR2 from the germline V gene are LGHNA and YNFKEQ. The CDR3 is made up of 15 amino acids. V dropped 0 bases and J dropped 7 bases, with 13 bases sitting between them. This CDR3 is CASSQDLLALNEQFF. In DNA, the CDR3 is TGTGCCAGCAGCCAAGATTTACTAGCTCTTAATGAGCAGTTCTTC.

V gene TRBV30 combines with J gene TRBJ2-2; D ambiguous. Germline CDR1 GTSNPN, CDR2 SVGIG (reference sequence). V shed 5 bases and J shed 1 base, with 5 bases lying between them. The CDR3 spans 12 residues. The CDR3 here is CAWAWNTGELFF. DNA for the CDR3: TGTGCCTGGGCGTGGAACACCGGGGAGCTGTTTTTT. Variable domain in full (rest from reference TRBV30 and TRBJ2-2): SQTIHQWPATLVQPVGSPLSLECTVEGTSNPNLYWYRQAAGRGLQLLFYSVGIGQISSEVPQNLSASRPQDRQFILSSKKLLLSDSGFYLCAWAWNTGELFFGEGSRLTVL.

The gene calls are TRBV6-5 and TRBJ1-4, with TRBD1 identical over 7 bases. After removal of 2 bases from V and 5 bases from J, the junction contained 5 bases not matched to a gene. This CDR3 region has 15 residues. Germline CDR1 and CDR2: MNHEY and SVGAGI. CDR3 protein: CASSYGGGTNEKLFF. The CDR3 bases are TGTGCCAGCAGTTACGGAGGGGGCACCAATGAAAAACTGTTTTTT.

With respect to this clone: One junction end disagrees with the germline gene, perhaps due to a read error. The chain uses TRBV7-9 and TRBJ2-1; tentative D call: TRBD2 (5 bases). The CDR3 spans 8 residues. Germline V gene lookup returns CDR1 SEHNR and CDR2 FQNEAQ (reference sequence). The CDR3 nucleotides read TGTGCCAGCAGCCCCGGGGTCTTC. This translates into CASSPGVF.

This clone was counted only a few times. This sequence joins TRBV29-1 and TRBJ2-1; 9 bases agree with TRBD2. Germline V gene sequence: CDR1 SQVTM, CDR2 ANQGSEA. The CDR3 consists of 15 residues. J gave up 4 bases and V 3 bases, and 7 bases lay outside the gene matches. CDR3 DNA: TGCAGCGTTGAGGGAGGGCGGGAGGGGTACAATGAGCAGTTCTTC. Encoded protein: CSVEGGREGYNEQFF.

The J gene is TRBJ2-3, the V gene TRBV11-2; TRBD1 aligns across 7 bases. The germline gives CDR1 SGHAT, CDR2 FQNNGV. The CDR3 has 14 residues. V lost 10 bases, J lost 5 bases, and 12 bases stayed unmatched. The CDR3 DNA reads as TGTGCCACCAGGGGGATCAAAAACAGAGATACGCAGTATTTT. Protein sequence: CATRGIKNRDTQYF.

The DNA of the CDR3 is TGTGCCAGCAGTTCGGGACAAACCTACGAGCAGTACTTC. It yields the protein CASSSGQTYEQYF. This sequence joins TRBV27 and TRBJ2-7; a possible D gene is TRBD1 (6 bases). V was cut by 4 bases and J by 2 bases, with 9 bases left in between. Germline V gene data show CDR1 as MNHEY and CDR2 as SMNVEV (reference sequence). CDR3 length: 13 amino acids.

This chain connects TRBV25-1 to TRBJ1-5; 7 nucleotides agree with TRBD1. Germline V gene lookup returns CDR1 MGHDK and CDR2 SYGVNS. The CDR3 is made up of 16 amino acids. The V segment lost 3 bases and the J segment 3 bases; nucleotides outside the gene matches: 8. The CDR3 nucleotides read TGTGCCAGCAGTGATCAAGGGGGCCCTAACAATCAGCCCCAGCATTTT. This translates into CASSDQGGPNNQPQHF.

V and J are TRBV7-3 and TRBJ2-3; D gene uncertain. Germline V gene sequence: CDR1 SGHTA, CDR2 FQGTGA. The CDR3 sequence is 14 residues long. Trimming took 5 bases from V and 3 from J, leaving 12 bases between them. This CDR3 is CASSAAPYTDTQYF. The CDR3 DNA reads TGTGCCAGCAGCGCAGCCCCGTATACAGATACGCAGTATTTT.

This chain uses TRBV2 with TRBJ2-1; D is undetermined. CDR3 size: 13 residues. The V end was cut by 4 bases, the J end by 6 bases, with 10 bases between. Germline assignment: CDR1 SNHLY and CDR2 FYNNEI. The CDR3 sequence: CASSGPSANEQFF. CDR3 coding DNA: TGTGCCAGCAGTGGGCCCAGCGCCAATGAGCAGTTCTTC.

The V gene is TRBV10-3, the J gene TRBJ2-5; D remains unclear. From germline, CDR1 is ENHRY and CDR2 SYGVKD. V lost 11 bases to trimming and J lost 3 bases, with 13 bases between them. This CDR3 is built from 12 residues. The CDR3 bases are TGTGCCTCCACACCGGGTAAAGAGACCCAGTACTTC. It yields the protein CASTPGKETQYF.

This rearrangement joins TRBV30 to TRBJ2-1; D not certain. The CDR3 is 14 amino acids. Germline values: CDR1 GTSNPN, CDR2 SVGIG (reference sequence). Trimming removed 1 base from V and 2 bases from J, with 9 bases in between. The CDR3, as DNA: TGTGCCTGGAGTGAGTTTCACACCTACAATGAGCAGTTCTTC. It specifies CAWSEFHTYNEQFF.

The chain joins TRBV9 to TRBJ1-3; D is ambiguous. The ends were cut back, 4 bases at V and 8 bases at J, with 16 bases in the middle. Germline V gene data show CDR1 as SGDLS and CDR2 as YYNGEE. This CDR3 contains 14 residues. The CDR3 nucleotides are TGTGCCAGCAGCCCACAGCCCTGGCTAGACACCATATATTTT. It specifies CASSPQPWLDTIYF.